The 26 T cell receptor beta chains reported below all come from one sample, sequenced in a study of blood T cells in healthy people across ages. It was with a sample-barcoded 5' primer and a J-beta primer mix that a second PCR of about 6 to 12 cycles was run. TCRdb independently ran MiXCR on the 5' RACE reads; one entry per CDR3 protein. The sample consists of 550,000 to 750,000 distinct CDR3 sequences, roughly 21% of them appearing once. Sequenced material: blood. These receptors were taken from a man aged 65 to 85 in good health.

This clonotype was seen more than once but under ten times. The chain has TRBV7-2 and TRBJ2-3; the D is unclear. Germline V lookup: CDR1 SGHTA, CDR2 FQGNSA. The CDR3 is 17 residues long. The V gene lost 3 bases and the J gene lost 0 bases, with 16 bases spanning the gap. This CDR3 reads CASSFRTTTSSTDTQYF. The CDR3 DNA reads TGTGCCAGCAGCTTTCGGACGACGACGTCTAGCACAGATACGCAGTATTTT.

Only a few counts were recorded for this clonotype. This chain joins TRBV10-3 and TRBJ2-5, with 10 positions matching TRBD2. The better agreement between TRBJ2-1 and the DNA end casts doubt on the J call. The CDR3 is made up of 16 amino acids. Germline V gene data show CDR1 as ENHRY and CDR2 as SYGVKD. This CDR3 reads CAISERLAGGLDEQFF. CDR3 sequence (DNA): TGTGCCATCAGTGAGCGTTTAGCGGGAGGTCTCGATGAGCAGTTCTTC.

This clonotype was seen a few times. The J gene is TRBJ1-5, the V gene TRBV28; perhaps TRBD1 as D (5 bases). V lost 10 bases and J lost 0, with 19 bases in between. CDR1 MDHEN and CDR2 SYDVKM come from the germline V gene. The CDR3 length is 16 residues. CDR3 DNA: TGTGCCATCCAAGGCCTCGGGACGGATAGCAATCAGCCCCAGCATTTT. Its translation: CAIQGLGTDSNQPQHF.

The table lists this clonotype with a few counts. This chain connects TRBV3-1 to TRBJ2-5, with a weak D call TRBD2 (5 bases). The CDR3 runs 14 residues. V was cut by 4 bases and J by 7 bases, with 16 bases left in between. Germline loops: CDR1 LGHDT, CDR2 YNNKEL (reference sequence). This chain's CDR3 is CASSPRTVRRTQYF. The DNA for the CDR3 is TGTGCCAGCAGCCCACGGACTGTCCGAAGGACCCAGTACTTC.

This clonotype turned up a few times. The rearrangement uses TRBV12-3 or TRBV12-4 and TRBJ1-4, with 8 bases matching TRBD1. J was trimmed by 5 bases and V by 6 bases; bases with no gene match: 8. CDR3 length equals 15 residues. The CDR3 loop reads CASRPTGGANEKLFF. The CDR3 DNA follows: TGTGCCAGCAGGCCTACAGGGGGGGCCAATGAAAAACTGTTTTTT.

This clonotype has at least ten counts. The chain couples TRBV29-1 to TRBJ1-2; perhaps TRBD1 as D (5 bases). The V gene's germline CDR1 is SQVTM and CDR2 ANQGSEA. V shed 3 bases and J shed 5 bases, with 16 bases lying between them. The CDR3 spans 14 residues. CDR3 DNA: TGCAGCGTTGACCCCTCGGGAGAGGGGTATGGCTACACCTTC. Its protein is CSVDPSGEGYGYTF.

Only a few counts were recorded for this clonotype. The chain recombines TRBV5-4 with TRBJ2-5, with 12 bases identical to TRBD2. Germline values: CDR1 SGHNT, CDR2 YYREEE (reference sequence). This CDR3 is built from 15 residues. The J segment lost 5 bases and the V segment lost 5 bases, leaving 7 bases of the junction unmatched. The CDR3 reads CASRGSSGRGETQYF. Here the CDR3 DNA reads TGTGCCAGCAGGGGTTCTAGCGGGAGGGGTGAGACCCAGTACTTC.

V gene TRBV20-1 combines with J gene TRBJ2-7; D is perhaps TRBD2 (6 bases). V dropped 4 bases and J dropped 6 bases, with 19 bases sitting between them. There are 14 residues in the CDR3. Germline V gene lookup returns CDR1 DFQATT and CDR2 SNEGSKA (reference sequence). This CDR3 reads CSAKETRRSGEQYF. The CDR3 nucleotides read TGCAGTGCTAAGGAGACTAGACGTTCGGGCGAGCAGTACTTC.

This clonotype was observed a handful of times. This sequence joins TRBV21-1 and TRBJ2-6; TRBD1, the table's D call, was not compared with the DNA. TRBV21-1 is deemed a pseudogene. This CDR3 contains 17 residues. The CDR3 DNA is TGTGCCAGCAGCCTCAAGAGGGACGGCTCTGGGACCAACGTCCTGACTTTC. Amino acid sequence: CASSLKRDGSGTNVLTF.

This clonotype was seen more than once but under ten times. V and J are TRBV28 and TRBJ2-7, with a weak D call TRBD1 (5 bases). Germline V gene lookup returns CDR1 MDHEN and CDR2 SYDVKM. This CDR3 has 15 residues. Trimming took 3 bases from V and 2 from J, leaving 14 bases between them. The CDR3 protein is CASSFPAGKAYEQYF. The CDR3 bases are TGTGCCAGCAGTTTTCCGGCAGGGAAAGCCTACGAGCAGTACTTC.

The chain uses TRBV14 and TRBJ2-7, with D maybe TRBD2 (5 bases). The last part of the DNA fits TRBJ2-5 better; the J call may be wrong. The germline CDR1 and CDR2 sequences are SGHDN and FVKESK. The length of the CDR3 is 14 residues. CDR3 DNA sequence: TGTGCCAGCAGCCAAGAATGGGCGGGTGAGACCCAGTACTTC. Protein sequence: CASSQEWAGETQYF.

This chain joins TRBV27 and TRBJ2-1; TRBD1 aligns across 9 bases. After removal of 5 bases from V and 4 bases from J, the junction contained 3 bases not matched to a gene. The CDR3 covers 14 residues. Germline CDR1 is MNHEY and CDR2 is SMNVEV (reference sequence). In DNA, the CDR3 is TGTGCCAGCAGTAAACAGGGGGCATACAATGAGCAGTTCTTC. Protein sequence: CASSKQGAYNEQFF.

The CDR3 coding sequence is TGTGCCAGCAGCTCAACAGGGGGCGCGTCACCCCTCCACTTT. It is translated as CASSSTGGASPLHF. V usage is TRBV7-9 and J usage is TRBJ1-6, with 9 bases matching TRBD1. The V gene end was trimmed by 4 bases and the J gene end by 10 bases; junction bases not matched to a gene: 5. Germline CDR1 is SEHNR and CDR2 is FQNEAQ (reference sequence). The CDR3 is made up of 14 amino acids.

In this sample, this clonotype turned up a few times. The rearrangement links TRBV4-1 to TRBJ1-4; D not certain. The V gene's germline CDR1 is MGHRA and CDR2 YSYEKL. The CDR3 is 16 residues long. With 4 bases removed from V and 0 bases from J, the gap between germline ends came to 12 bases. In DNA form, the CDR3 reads TGCGCCAGCAGCCTAACGGAGGCTGCAACTAATGAAAAACTGTTTTTT. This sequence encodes CASSLTEAATNEKLFF.

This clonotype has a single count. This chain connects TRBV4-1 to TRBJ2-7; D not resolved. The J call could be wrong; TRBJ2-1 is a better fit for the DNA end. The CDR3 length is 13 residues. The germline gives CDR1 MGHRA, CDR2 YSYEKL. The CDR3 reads CASSQDIGLEQFF. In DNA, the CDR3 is TGCGCCAGCAGCCAAGATATAGGCCTAGAGCAGTTCTTC.

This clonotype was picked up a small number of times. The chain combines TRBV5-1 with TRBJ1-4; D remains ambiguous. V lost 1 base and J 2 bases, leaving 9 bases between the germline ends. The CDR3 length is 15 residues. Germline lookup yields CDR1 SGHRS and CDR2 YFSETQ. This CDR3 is CASSLLAGTNEKLFF. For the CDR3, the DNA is TGCGCCAGCAGCTTGTTGGCAGGCACTAATGAAAAACTGTTTTTT.

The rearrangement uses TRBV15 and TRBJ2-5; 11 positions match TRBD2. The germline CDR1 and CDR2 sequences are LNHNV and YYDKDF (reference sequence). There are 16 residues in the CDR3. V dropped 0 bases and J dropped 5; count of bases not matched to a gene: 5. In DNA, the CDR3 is TGTGCCACCAGCAGAGATAGACTAGCGGGGCTCGAGACCCAGTACTTC. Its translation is CATSRDRLAGLETQYF.

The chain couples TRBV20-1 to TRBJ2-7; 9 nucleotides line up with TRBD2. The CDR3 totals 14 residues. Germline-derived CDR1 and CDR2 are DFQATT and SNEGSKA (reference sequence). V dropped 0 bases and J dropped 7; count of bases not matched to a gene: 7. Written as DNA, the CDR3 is TGCAGTGCTAGAGATGTAGCGGGAGTCGGAGAGCAGTACTTC. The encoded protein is CSARDVAGVGEQYF.

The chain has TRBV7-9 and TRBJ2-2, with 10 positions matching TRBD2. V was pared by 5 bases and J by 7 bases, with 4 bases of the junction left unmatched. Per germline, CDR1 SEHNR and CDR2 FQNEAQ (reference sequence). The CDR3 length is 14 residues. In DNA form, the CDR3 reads TGTGCCAGCAGCCGGACTAGCGGCGACGGGGAGCTGTTTTTT. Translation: CASSRTSGDGELFF.

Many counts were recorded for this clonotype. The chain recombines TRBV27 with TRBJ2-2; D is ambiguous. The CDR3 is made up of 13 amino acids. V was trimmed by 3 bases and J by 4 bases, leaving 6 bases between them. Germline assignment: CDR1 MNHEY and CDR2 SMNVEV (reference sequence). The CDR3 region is CASSFVSTGELFF. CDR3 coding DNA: TGTGCCAGCAGTTTTGTTAGCACCGGGGAGCTGTTTTTT.

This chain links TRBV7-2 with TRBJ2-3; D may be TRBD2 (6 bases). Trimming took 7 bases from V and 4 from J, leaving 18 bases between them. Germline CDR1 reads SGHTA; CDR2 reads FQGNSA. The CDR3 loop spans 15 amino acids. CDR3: CASKSSGRMSDTQYF. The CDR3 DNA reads TGTGCCAGCAAATCCTCCGGGAGAATGTCAGATACGCAGTATTTT. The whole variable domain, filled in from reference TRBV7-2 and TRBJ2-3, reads GAGVSQSPSNKVTEKGKDVELRCDPISGHTALYWYRQSLGQGLEFLIYFQGNSAPDKSGLPSDRFSAERTGGSVSTLTIQRTQQEDSAVYLCASKSSGRMSDTQYFGPGTRLTVL.

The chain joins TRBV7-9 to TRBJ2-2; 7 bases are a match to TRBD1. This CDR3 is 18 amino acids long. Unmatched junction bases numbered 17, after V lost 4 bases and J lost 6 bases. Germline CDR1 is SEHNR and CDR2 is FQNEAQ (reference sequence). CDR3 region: CASSSFSFRGREAGELFF. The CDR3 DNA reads TGTGCCAGCAGCTCCTTCTCGTTTAGGGGGCGCGAAGCCGGGGAGCTGTTTTTT.

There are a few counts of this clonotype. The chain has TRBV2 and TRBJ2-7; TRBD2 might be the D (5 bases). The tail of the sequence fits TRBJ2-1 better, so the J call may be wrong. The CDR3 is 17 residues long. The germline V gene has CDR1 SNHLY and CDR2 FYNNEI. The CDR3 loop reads CASSDTFTSGRANEQFF. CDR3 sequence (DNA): TGTGCCAGCAGTGACACATTCACCAGCGGAAGGGCCAATGAGCAGTTCTTC.

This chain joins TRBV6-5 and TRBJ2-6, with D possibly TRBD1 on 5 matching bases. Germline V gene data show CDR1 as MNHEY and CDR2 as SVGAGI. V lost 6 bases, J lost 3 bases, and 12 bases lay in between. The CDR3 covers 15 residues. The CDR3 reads CASRKGSGGANVLTF. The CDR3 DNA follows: TGTGCCAGCAGGAAGGGGTCGGGTGGGGCCAACGTCCTGACTTTC.

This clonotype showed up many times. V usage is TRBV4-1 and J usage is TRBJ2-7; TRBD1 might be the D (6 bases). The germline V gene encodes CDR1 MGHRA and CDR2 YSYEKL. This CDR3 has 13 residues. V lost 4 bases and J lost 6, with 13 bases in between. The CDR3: CASSLEQGIEQYF. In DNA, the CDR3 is TGCGCCAGCAGCCTGGAACAGGGAATCGAGCAGTACTTC.

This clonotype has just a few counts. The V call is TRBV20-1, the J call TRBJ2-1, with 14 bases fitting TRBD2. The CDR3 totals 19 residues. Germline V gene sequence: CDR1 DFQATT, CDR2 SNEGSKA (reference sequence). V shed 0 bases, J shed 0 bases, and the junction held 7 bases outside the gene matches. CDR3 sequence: CSARDSGLAGGGSYNEQFF. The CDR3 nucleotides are TGCAGTGCTAGAGATTCAGGACTAGCGGGAGGAGGCTCCTACAATGAGCAGTTCTTC.